This T cell receptor beta chain was obtained from a study of T cells in Graves' hyperthyroidism and ophthalmopathy. Using RNA transcripts as the source, TCR beta CDR3 regions were amplified. Carried out on the TCR CDR3, a first-round RT-PCR used the HTBI primer set. In TCRdb, the multiplex PCR reads were re-called with MiXCR into one record per CDR3 protein. Of approximately 400,000 distinct CDR3 sequences listed, roughly 13% are singletons. CDR3 size: 15 residues. V lost 3 bases, J lost 7 bases, and 19 bases lay in between. The germline V gene has CDR1 LGHDT and CDR2 YNNKEL (reference sequence). This clonotype was observed at least ten times.

The chain combines TRBV3-1 with TRBJ2-7; TRBD1 might be the D (6 bases). Sequenced: blood. This sequence originates from a man between 50 and 59 years old with Graves' ophthalmopathy. CDR3 bases: TGTGCCAGCAGCCATGGGACACCCCGGGTGAGTGAGCAGTACTTC. Protein sequence: CASSHGTPRVSEQYF.